One and the same sample provided the 2 T cell receptor beta chains below, sequenced in a study of vaccination and CD4 T cells after COVID-19. These TCRs' antigens remain unknown. Treatment given: roughly 10-day PBMC culture with coronavirus spike peptide pools or control peptides (ViraFEST assay). Cultured CD4+ T cell DNA underwent sequencing with the Oncomine TCR Beta short-read assay. In TCRdb, the PCR reads were re-called with MiXCR into one record per CDR3 protein. The repertoire has 20,000 to 25,000 distinct CDR3 sequences, 60% of them found once; the top ten carry about an eighth. The sequences come from CD4+ T cells from blood, cultured in vitro, collected after SARS-CoV-2 vaccination. These receptor sequences come from a human donor who received a COVID-19 vaccine.

The rearrangement joins TRBV5-5 to TRBJ2-3; D is uncertain. Trimming cost V 0 bases and J 2 bases, with 10 bases left between them. The CDR3 loop spans 15 amino acids. Germline values: CDR1 SGHKS, CDR2 YYEKEE (reference sequence). CDR3: CASSLEPGYTDTQYF. The CDR3, as DNA: TGTGCCAGCAGCTTGGAGCCTGGCTACACAGATACGCAGTATTTT.

V usage is TRBV12-3 or TRBV12-4 and J usage is TRBJ2-5, with 7 bases that match TRBD2. This CDR3 is built from 15 residues. After removal of 3 bases from V and 5 bases from J, the junction contained 9 bases not matched to a gene. The CDR3: CASSFYGGGVETQYF. In nucleotides, the CDR3 is TGTGCCAGCAGTTTCTATGGGGGAGGGGTCGAGACCCAGTACTTC.